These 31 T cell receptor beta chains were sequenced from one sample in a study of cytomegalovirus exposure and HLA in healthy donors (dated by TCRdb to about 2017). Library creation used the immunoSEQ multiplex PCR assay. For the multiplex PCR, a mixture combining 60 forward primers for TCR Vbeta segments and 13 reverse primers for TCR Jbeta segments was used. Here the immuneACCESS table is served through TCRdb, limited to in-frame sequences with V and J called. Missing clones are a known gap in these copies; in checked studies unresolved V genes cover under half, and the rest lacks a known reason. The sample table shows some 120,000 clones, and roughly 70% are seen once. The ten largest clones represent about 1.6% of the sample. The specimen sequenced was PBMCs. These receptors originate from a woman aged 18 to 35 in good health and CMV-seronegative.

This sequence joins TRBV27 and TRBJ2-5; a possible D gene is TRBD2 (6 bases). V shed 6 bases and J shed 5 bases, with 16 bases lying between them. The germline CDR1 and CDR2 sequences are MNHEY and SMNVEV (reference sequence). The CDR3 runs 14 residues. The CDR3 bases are TGTGCCAGCAGCCCCTTTTCGGGGGTGGAGACCCAGTACTTC. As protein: CASSPFSGVETQYF.

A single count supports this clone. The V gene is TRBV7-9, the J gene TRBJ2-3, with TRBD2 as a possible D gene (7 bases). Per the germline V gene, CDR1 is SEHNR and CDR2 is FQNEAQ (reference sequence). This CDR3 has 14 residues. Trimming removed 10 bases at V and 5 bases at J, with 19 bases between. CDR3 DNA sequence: TGTGCCACCTCAGGAGGGGGGGTGGAAGATACGCAGTATTTT. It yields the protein CATSGGGVEDTQYF.

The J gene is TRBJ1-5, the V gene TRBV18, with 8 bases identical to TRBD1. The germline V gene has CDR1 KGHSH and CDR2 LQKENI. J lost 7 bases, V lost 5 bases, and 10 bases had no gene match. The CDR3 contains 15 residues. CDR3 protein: CASSDGRGQGQPQHF. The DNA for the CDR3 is TGTGCCAGCTCAGATGGCAGGGGGCAAGGGCAGCCCCAGCATTTT.

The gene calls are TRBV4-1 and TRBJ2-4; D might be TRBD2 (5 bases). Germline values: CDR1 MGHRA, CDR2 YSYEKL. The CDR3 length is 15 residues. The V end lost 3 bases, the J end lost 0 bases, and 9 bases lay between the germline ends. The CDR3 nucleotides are TGCGCCAGCAGCCAGGTAGCGATAGCCAAAAACATTCAGTACTTC. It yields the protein CASSQVAIAKNIQYF.

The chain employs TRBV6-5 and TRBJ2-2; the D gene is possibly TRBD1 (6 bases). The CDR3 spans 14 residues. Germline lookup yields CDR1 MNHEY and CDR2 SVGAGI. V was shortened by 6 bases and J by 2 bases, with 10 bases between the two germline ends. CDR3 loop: CASRDRTNTGELFF. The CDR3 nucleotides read TGTGCCAGCAGAGACAGGACCAACACCGGGGAGCTGTTTTTT.

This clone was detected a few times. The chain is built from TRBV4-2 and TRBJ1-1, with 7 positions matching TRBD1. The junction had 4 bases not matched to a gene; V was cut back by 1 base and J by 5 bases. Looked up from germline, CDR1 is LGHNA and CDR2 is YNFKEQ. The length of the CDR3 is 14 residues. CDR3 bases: TGTGCCAGCAGCCAAGGTTCAGGGGGAACTGAAGCTTTCTTT. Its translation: CASSQGSGGTEAFF.

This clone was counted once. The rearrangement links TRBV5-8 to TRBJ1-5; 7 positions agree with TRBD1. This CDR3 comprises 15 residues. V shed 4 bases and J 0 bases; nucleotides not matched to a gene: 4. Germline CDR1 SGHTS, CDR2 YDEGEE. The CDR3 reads CASSPGQHSNQPQHF. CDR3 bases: TGTGCCAGCAGCCCGGGACAGCATAGCAATCAGCCCCAGCATTTT.

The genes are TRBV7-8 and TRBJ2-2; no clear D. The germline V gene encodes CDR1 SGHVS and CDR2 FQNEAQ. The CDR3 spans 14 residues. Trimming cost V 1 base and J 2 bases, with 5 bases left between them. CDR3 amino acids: CASSLDTNTGELFF. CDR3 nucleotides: TGTGCCAGCAGCTTAGATACTAACACCGGGGAGCTGTTTTTT. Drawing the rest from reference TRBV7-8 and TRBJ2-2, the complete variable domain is GAGVSQSPRYKVAKRGQDVALRCDPISGHVSLFWYQQALGQGPEFLTYFQNEAQLDKSGLPSDRFFAERPEGSVSTLKIQRTQQEDSAVYLCASSLDTNTGELFFGEGSRLTVL.

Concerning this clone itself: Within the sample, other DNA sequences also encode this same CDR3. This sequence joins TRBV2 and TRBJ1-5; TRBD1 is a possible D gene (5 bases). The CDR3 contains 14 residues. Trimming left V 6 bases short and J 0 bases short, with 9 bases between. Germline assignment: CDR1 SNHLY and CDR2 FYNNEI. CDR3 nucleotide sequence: TGTGCCAGCAGAAGGGGATATAGCAATCAGCCCCAGCATTTT. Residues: CASRRGYSNQPQHF. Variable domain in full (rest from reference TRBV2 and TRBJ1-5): EPEVTQTPSHQVTQMGQEVILRCVPISNHLYFYWYRQILGQKVEFLVSFYNNEISEKSEIFDDQFSVERPDGSNFTLKIRSTKLEDSAMYFCASRRGYSNQPQHFGDGTRLSIL.

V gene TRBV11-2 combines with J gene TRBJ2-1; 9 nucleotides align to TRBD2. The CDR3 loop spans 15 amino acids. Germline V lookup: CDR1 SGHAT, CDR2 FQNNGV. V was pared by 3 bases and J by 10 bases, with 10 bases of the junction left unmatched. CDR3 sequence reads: CASSFARGGRGEQFF. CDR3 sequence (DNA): TGTGCCAGCAGCTTCGCGCGGGGGGGCCGGGGGGAGCAGTTCTTC.

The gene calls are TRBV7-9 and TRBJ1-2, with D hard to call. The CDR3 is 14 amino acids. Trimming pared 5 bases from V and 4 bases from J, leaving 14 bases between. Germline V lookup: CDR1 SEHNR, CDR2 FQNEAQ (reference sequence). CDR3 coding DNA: TGTGCCAGCAGCCTAAACTCAGGATCCTATGGCTACACCTTC. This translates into CASSLNSGSYGYTF.

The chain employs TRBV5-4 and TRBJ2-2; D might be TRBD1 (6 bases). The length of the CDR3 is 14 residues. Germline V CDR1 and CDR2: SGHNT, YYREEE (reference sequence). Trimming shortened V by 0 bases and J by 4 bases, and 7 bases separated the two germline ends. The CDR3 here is CASSLEGGTGELFF. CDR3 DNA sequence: TGTGCCAGCAGCTTGGAAGGGGGCACCGGGGAGCTGTTTTTT. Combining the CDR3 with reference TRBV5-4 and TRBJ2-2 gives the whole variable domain ETGVTQSPTHLIKTRGQQVTLRCSSQSGHNTVSWYQQALGQGPQFIFQYYREEENGRGNFPPRFSGLQFPNYSSELNVNALELDDSALYLCASSLEGGTGELFFGEGSRLTVL.

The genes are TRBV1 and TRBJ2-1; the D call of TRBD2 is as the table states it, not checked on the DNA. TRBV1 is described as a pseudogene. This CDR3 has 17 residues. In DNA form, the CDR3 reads TGCACCAGCCTCCCGGGACTAGCGGGGTATAAATACAATGAGCAGTTCTTC. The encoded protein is CTSLPGLAGYKYNEQFF.

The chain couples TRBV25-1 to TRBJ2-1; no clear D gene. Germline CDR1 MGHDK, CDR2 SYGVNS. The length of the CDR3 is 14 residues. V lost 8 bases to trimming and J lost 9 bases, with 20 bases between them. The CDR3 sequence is CASSREAPFGEQFF. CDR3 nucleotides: TGTGCCAGCTCGAGAGAGGCTCCCTTCGGTGAGCAGTTCTTC.

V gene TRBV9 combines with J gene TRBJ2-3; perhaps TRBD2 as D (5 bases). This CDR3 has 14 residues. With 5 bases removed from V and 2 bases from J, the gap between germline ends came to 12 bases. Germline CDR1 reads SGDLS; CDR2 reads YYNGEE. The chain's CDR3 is CASRPSPSTDTQYF. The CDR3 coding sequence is TGTGCCAGCAGGCCTAGCCCCTCCACAGATACGCAGTATTTT.

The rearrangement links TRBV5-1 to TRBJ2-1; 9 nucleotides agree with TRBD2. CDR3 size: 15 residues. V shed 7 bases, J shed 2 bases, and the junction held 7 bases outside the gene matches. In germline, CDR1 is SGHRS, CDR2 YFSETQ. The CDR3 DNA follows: TGCGCCAGCGAACCGACTAGCGGTACCTACAATGAGCAGTTCTTC. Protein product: CASEPTSGTYNEQFF.

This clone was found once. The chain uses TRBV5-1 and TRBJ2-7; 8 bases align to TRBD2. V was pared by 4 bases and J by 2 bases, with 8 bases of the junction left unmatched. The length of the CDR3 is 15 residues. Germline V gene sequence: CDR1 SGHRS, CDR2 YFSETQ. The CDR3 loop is CASSTQAGATYEQYF. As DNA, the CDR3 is TGCGCCAGCAGCACCCAAGCGGGGGCCACCTACGAGCAGTACTTC.

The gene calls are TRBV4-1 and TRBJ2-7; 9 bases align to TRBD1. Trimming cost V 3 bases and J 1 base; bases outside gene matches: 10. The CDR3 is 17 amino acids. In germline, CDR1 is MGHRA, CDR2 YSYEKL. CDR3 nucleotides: TGCGCCAGCAGCCATGAACTAGGGACAGGGATTTCCTACGAGCAGTACTTC. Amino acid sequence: CASSHELGTGISYEQYF.

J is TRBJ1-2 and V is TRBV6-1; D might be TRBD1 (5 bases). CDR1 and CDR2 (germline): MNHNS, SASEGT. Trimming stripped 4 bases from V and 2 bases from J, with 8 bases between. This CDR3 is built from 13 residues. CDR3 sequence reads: CASSVEGNYGYTF. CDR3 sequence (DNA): TGTGCCAGCAGTGTGGAGGGGAACTATGGCTACACCTTC.

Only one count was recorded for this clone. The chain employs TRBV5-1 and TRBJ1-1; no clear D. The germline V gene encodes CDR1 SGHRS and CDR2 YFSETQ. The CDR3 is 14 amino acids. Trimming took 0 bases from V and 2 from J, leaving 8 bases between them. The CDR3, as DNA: TGCGCCAGCAGCTTGGATGCCAGAAACACTGAAGCTTTCTTT. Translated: CASSLDARNTEAFF.

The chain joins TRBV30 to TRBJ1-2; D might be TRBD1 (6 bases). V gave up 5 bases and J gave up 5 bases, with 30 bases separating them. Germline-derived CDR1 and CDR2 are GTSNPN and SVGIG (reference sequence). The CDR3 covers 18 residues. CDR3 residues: CAWSETWGGGGVLYGYTF. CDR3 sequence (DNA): TGTGCCTGGTCAGAGACGTGGGGGGGAGGGGGGGTACTATATGGCTACACCTTC.

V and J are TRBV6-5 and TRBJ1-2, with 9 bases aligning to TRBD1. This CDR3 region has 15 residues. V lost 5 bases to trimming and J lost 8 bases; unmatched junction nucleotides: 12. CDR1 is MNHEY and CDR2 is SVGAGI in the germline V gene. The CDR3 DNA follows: TGTGCCAGCAGTCCACAGGGGGCTAACCAGTTAGGCTACACCTTC. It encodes CASSPQGANQLGYTF.

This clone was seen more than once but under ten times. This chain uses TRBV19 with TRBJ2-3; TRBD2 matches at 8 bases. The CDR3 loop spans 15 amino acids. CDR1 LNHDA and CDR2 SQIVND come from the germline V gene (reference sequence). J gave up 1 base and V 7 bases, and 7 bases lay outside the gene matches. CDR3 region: CASTPSGGGTDTQYF. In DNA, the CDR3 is TGTGCCAGTACCCCGAGCGGGGGAGGCACAGATACGCAGTATTTT.

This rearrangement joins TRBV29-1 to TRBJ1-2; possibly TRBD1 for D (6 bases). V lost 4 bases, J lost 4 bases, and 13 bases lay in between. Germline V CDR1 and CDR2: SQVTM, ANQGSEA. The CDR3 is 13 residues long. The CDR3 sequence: CSVGQATFYGYTF. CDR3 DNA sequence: TGCAGCGTTGGACAGGCCACCTTCTATGGCTACACCTTC.

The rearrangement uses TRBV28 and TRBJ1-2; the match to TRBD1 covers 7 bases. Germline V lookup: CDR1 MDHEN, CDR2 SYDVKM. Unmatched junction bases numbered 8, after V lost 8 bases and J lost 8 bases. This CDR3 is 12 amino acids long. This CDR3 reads CASSTGVRGYTF. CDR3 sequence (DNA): TGTGCCAGCTCCACAGGGGTGAGGGGCTACACCTTC.

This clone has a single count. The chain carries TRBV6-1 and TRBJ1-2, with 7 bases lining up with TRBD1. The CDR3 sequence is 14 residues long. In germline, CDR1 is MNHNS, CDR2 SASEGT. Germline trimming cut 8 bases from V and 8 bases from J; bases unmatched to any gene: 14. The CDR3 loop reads CASPRGGRGEGYTF. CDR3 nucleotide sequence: TGTGCCAGCCCCCGAGGGGGCAGGGGGGAAGGCTACACCTTC.

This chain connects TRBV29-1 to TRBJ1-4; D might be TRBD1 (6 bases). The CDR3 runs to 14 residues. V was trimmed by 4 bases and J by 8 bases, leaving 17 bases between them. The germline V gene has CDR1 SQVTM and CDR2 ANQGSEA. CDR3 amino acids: CSVVGGETGEKLFF. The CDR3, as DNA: TGCAGCGTTGTGGGGGGGGAGACAGGAGAAAAACTGTTTTTT.

The CDR3, as DNA: TGTGCCAGCAGTGGAGGTAGCGGGGGGCCTAGCACAGATACGCAGTATTTT. It specifies CASSGGSGGPSTDTQYF. The chain links TRBV2 to TRBJ2-3, with TRBD2 matching 10 bases. The CDR3 has 17 residues. Per germline, CDR1 SNHLY and CDR2 FYNNEI. V shed 4 bases and J 0 bases; nucleotides not matched to a gene: 7.

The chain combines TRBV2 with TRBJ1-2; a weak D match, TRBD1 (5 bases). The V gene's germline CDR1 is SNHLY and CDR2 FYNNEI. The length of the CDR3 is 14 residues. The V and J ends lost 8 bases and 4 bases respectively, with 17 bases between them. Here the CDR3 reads CASSELGASYGYTF. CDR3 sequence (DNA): TGTGCCAGCTCCGAATTAGGGGCGAGCTATGGCTACACCTTC.

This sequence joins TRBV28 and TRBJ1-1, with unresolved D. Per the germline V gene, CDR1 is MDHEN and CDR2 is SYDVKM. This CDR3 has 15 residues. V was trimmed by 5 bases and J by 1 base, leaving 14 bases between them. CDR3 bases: TGTGCCAGCAGTGCCATTGGAGAGAGGAACACTGAAGCTTTCTTT. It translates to CASSAIGERNTEAFF.

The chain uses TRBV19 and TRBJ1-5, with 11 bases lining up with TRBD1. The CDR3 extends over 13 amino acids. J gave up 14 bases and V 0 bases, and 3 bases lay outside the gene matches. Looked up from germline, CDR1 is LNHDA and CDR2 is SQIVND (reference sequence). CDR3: CASSIEPGQGEHF. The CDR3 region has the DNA TGTGCCAGTAGTATAGAACCGGGACAGGGGGAGCATTTT.